This T cell receptor (beta chain) was retrieved from a study of blood T cell repertoires in COVID-19. Study-level background: T cells, B-cell-depleted T cells, or PBMCs provided the cDNA or gDNA that served as material.

Trimming removed 3 bases from V and 2 bases from J, with 10 bases in between. Germline V CDR1 and CDR2: MDHEN, SYDVKM. The CDR3 has 14 residues. Under the authors' procedure: Reference gene primer amplification gave nucleated cell count estimates. The table came from immunoSEQ multiplex PCR; TCRdb's copy has only in-frame clones and leaves some out. The V and J calls and clone size are taken from that table; D and trimming were inferred from the DNA. There are approximately 120,000 clones in the sample; 80% to 90% occur only once, and around 1.2% lies in the top ten. The specimen sequenced was peripheral blood. The rearrangement joins TRBV28 to TRBJ1-1; D gene uncertain. This receptor was taken from a human donor in a cohort sampled during active COVID-19. The CDR3 is CASSFVRENTEAFF. For the CDR3, the DNA is TGTGCCAGCAGTTTCGTACGGGAAAACACTGAAGCTTTCTTT.